A single sample gave rise to the 10 T cell receptor beta chains below, sequenced in a study of blood T cells in healthy people across ages. The second PCR ran roughly 7 to 12 cycles with a sample-barcoded 5' primer and J-beta primers. From the 5' RACE reads, TCRdb called clonotypes with MiXCR, one entry per CDR3 protein. The table records 900,000 to 950,000 distinct CDR3 sequences, roughly 29% of them present only once. This sample was also put to use in a study of T cells of mothers and their children.

Source material: blood. Source of these receptors: a woman in her thirties or forties in good health.

The chain combines TRBV6-2 or TRBV6-3 with TRBJ1-6; tentatively, D is TRBD1 (5 bases). The CDR3 contains 17 residues. Germline CDR1 is MNHEY and CDR2 is SVGEGT. V was cut by 2 bases and J by 6 bases, with 17 bases left in between. As DNA, the CDR3 is TGTGCCAGCAGTTACACCTTACTTGGGACGGGTAATTCACCCCTCCACTTT. This encodes CASSYTLLGTGNSPLHF.

This rearrangement joins TRBV7-3 to TRBJ2-2; D is unclear. There are 13 residues in the CDR3. Looked up from germline, CDR1 is SGHTA and CDR2 is FQGTGA. Trimming pared 7 bases from V and 3 bases from J, leaving 9 bases between. CDR3 DNA sequence: TGTGCCAGCACCAGAGATGACACCGGGGAGCTGTTTTTT. Amino acid sequence: CASTRDDTGELFF.

Of note for this clonotype: An end of the junction differs from the germline gene, which may be a read error. The V gene is TRBV5-1, the J gene TRBJ2-1, with 8 bases identical to TRBD1. This CDR3 region has 15 residues. CDR1 and CDR2 (germline): SGHRS, YFSETQ. The CDR3 here is CVSSRGGQAYNEQFF. In DNA form, the CDR3 reads TGCGTCAGCAGCCGAGGGGGACAGGCCTACAATGAGCAGTTCTTC.

To note about this clonotype: A much more abundant neighbour one base away suggests this may be a read error. The CDR3: CAISGGPRETQFF. In nucleotides, the CDR3 is TGTGCCATCAGTGGGGGACCCCGAGAGACCCAGTTCTTC. The chain recombines TRBV10-3 with TRBJ2-1; tentatively, D is TRBD1 or TRBD2 (5 bases each). CDR1 is ENHRY, CDR2 SYGVKD, per germline. CDR3 length: 13 residues. The V end was cut by 4 bases, the J end by 13 bases, with 17 bases between.

This clonotype was found many times. A read error may produce the germline difference seen at one junction end. The rearrangement links TRBV28 to TRBJ2-3; unclear D gene. The CDR3 totals 12 residues. CDR1 is MDHEN, CDR2 SYDVKM, per germline. The CDR3 reads CASSFRMGTQYF. The CDR3 DNA reads TGTGCCAGTAGTTTTAGGATGGGTACGCAGTATTTT.

Comments on this clonotype: Sequence at one end of the junction differs from germline and may be a read error. The rearrangement links TRBV5-6 to TRBJ2-1, with D perhaps matching TRBD1 (6 bases). The CDR3 is 13 residues long. Germline lookup yields CDR1 SGHDT and CDR2 YYEEEE. In DNA form, the CDR3 reads TGTGCCAGCAGCTGTACAGGGATCGATGAGCAGGTCTTC. Its translation is CASSCTGIDEQVF.

The chain links TRBV28 to TRBJ1-5; tentatively, D is TRBD1 (6 bases). V was trimmed by 3 bases and J by 2 bases, leaving 11 bases between them. The CDR3 covers 15 residues. Germline V lookup: CDR1 MDHEN, CDR2 SYDVKM. CDR3 in DNA: TGTGCCAGCAGTTTTAGGGGACATGGCAATCAGCCCCAGCATTTT. As protein: CASSFRGHGNQPQHF.

Remarks on this clonotype: A junction end diverges from the germline sequence, so it may reflect a read error. The chain carries TRBV7-9 and TRBJ1-2, with a tentative D call TRBD1 (5 bases). Germline CDR1 is SEHNR and CDR2 is FQNEAQ (reference sequence). This CDR3 has 15 amino acids. The DNA for the CDR3 is TGTGCCAACAGCTCTTGGGACCTGTCTAACTATGGCTACACCTTC. It translates to CANSSWDLSNYGYTF.

This clonotype appeared many times. The V and J genes are TRBV7-3 and TRBJ2-7; the D gene is possibly TRBD2 (7 bases). The CDR3 has 15 residues. Germline CDR1 reads SGHTA; CDR2 reads FQGTGA. V lost 5 bases to trimming and J lost 3 bases, with 17 bases between them. The CDR3 sequence is CASSPTGGTFYEQYF. Here the CDR3 DNA reads TGTGCCAGCAGCCCGACGGGGGGCACCTTCTACGAGCAGTACTTC.

This clonotype was counted at least ten times. The rearrangement links TRBV9 to TRBJ2-1; 7 nucleotides match TRBD2. After removal of 3 bases from V and 1 base from J, the junction contained 7 bases not matched to a gene. This CDR3 contains 16 residues. Germline V CDR1 and CDR2: SGDLS, YYNGEE. The CDR3 spells CASSGAGRRSYNEQFF. Written as DNA, the CDR3 is TGTGCCAGCAGCGGAGCGGGGAGGCGTTCCTACAATGAGCAGTTCTTC.